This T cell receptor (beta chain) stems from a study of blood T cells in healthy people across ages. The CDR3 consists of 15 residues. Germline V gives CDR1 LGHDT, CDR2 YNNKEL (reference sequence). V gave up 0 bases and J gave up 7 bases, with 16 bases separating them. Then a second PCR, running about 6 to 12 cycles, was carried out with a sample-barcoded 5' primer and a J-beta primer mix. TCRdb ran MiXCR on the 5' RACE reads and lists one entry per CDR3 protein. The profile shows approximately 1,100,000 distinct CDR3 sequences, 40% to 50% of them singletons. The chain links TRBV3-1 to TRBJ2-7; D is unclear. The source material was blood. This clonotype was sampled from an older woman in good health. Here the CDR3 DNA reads TGTGCCAGCAGCCAAGATGTGACGGGCCCCCGGGAGCAGTACTTC. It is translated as CASSQDVTGPREQYF.